This T cell receptor (beta chain) comes out of a study of T-cell reconstitution after alpha-beta-depleted transplantation in children. Notes on the study in general: Fresh T-cell production supplied most of the T-cell counts and diversity seen one year after transplant.

A library of TCRbeta sequences, prepared with unique molecular identifiers, was generated. TCRdb re-called the PCR reads with MiXCR, one entry per CDR3 protein. The table shows some 840,000 distinct CDR3 sequences, with 15% to 20% occurring only once. This clonotype was picked up a small number of times. The antigen remains unidentified. This TCR came from a male patient younger than 18 who had a stem cell transplant for acute lymphoblastic leukemia, so the T cells may come from the graft donor. The sequenced sample was PBMCs, mostly from graft donor cells, obtained 360 days after TCRalphabeta/CD19-depleted stem cell transplant.

CDR3 bases: TGCGCCAGCAGCTTATGGGACTTTTCGTTCGACTCCTACGAGCAGTACTTC. Amino acid sequence: CASSLWDFSFDSYEQYF. The rearrangement uses TRBV5-1 and TRBJ2-7; D is possibly TRBD2 (6 bases). This CDR3 contains 17 residues. V lost 2 bases and J lost 0, with 18 bases in between. Germline CDR1 SGHRS, CDR2 YFSETQ.